These T cell receptor beta chains were read from a single sample in a study of cytomegalovirus exposure and HLA in healthy donors. Data came from immunoSEQ multiplex PCR; TCRdb stores just in-frame clones and leaves some out. The sample lists around 170,000 clones, more than 60% occurring once. The sequenced sample consisted of PBMCs. The source of these receptors is a woman in her 50s in good health and CMV-seropositive. CDR3s include the opening cysteine and the closing phenylalanine or tryptophan. The D gene is left open where the match is weak. Only some rows state a clone size, as once, few, many or a class for expanded clones.

cdr3_length,j_call,v_call,clone_size,d_call,cdr3_aa,cdr3_nt
14,TRBJ1-2,TRBV5-1,.,TRBD1,CASSLGQGAGGYTF,TGCGCCAGCAGCCTGGGACAGGGGGCAGGCGGCTACACCTTC
15,TRBJ2-1,TRBV19,few,TRBD2,CASSKTSGSYNEQFF,TGTGCCAGTAGTAAGACTAGCGGGTCTTACAATGAGCAGTTCTTC
14,TRBJ1-3,TRBV5-1,.,TRBD1,CASSTTGGENTIYF,TGCGCCAGCAGCACGACAGGGGGCGAAAACACCATATATTTT
16,TRBJ2-3,TRBV6-4,.,TRBD2,CASSQTSGDSTDTQYF,TGTGCCAGCAGCCAAACTAGCGGGGACAGCACAGATACGCAGTATTTT
14,TRBJ1-5,TRBV5-8,.,TRBD1,CASSPGQGDQPQHF,TGTGCCAGCAGCCCCGGACAGGGAGATCAGCCCCAGCATTTT
12,TRBJ2-1,TRBV9,once,.,CASSARYNEQFF,TGTGCCAGCAGCGCGCGTTACAATGAGCAGTTCTTC
14,TRBJ1-5,TRBV30,.,.,CAWSAGYSNQPQHF,TGTGCCTGGAGTGCAGGGTATAGCAATCAGCCCCAGCATTTT
16,TRBJ2-5,TRBV27,.,TRBD2,CASRELAGVEKETQYF,TGTGCCAGCAGGGAATTAGCGGGGGTGGAAAAAGAGACCCAGTACTTC
15,TRBJ2-7,TRBV4-3,.,.,CASSQEGTQPYEQYF,TGCGCCAGCAGCCAAGAAGGGACACAACCTTACGAGCAGTACTTC
15,TRBJ2-7,TRBV28,.,.,CASSSLVPPYYEQYF,TGTGCCAGCAGTTCACTAGTTCCCCCCTACTACGAGCAGTACTTC
12,TRBJ2-1,TRBV9,.,.,CASSATETRQFF,TGTGCCAGCAGCGCGACTGAAACTAGGCAGTTCTTC
15,TRBJ1-1,TRBV5-1,.,TRBD1,CASSFTDRGRTEAFF,TGCGCCAGCAGCTTTACGGACAGGGGTAGGACTGAAGCTTTCTTT
12,TRBJ1-1,TRBV29-1,.,.,CSVVGGGTEAFF,TGCAGCGTTGTGGGGGGGGGCACTGAAGCTTTCTTT
12,TRBJ1-1,TRBV30,few,.,CAWSVRSPEAFF,TGTGCCTGGAGTGTACGGAGTCCGGAAGCTTTCTTT
14,TRBJ2-5,TRBV14,.,.,CASPGWPGQETQYF,TGTGCCAGCCCAGGGTGGCCAGGCCAAGAGACCCAGTACTTC